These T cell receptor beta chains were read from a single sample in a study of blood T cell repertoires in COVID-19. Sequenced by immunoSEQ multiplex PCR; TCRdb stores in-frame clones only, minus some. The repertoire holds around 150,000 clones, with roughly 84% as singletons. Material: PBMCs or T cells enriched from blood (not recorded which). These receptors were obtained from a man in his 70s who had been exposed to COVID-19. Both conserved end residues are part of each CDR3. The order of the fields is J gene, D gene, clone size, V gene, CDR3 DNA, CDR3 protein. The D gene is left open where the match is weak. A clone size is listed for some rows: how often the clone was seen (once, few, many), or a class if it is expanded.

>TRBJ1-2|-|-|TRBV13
TGTGCCAGCACCCCGCCCGGGAAGAATGGCTACACCTTC
CASTPPGKNGYTF
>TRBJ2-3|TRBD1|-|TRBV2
TGTGCCAGCTCGTCTGGGACAGGGAGCACAGATACGCAGTATTTT
CASSSGTGSTDTQYF
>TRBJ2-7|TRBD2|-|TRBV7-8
TGTGCCAGCAGCTTAGGGCCGGGAGGGCTTCCCTACGAGCAGTACTTC
CASSLGPGGLPYEQYF
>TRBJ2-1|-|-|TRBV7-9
TGTGCCAGCAGCTTAACCGGGAGCTCCTACAATGAGCAGTTCTTC
CASSLTGSSYNEQFF
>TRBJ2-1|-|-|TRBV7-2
TGTGCCAGCAGCCCTGGGACATATGAGCAGTTCTTC
CASSPGTYEQFF
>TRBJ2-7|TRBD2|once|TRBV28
TGTGCCAGCAGTTTTTTAGCGGGTAGCTACGAGCAGTACTTC
CASSFLAGSYEQYF
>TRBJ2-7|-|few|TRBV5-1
TGCGCCAGCAGCTTGCATAGGGGATCCTACGAGCAGTACTTC
CASSLHRGSYEQYF
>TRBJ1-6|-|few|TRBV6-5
TGTGCCAGCAGCTCGGACAGAAATAATTCACCCCTCCACTTT
CASSSDRNNSPLHF
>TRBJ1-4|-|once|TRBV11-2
TGTGCCAGCAGCTTATCGACAGCTTCTAATGAAAAACTGTTTTTT
CASSLSTASNEKLFF
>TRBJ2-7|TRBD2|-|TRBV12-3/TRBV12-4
TGTGCCAGCAGCATAGCGGGAGTCAACGAGCAGTACTTC
CASSIAGVNEQYF
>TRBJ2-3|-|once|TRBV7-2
TGTGCCAGCAGCCGCGAGGCGGCCCGGATCACAGATACGCAGTATTTT
CASSREAARITDTQYF
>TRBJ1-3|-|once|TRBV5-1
TGCGCCAGCAGCTTGGCAGGGGCCCAATCTGGAAACACCATATATTTT
CASSLAGAQSGNTIYF
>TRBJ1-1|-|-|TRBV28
TGTGCCAGCAGTTTCGAGGTTTCCACTGAAGCTTTCTTT
CASSFEVSTEAFF
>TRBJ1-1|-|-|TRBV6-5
TGTGCCAGCAGTTCAGTGAACACTGAAGCTTTCTTT
CASSSVNTEAFF
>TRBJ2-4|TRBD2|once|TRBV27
TGTGCCAGCAGCGTCCGCCCGACTAGCGGGGGGCCGGGTAACATTCAGTACTTC
CASSVRPTSGGPGNIQYF
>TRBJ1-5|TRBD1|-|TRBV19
TGTGCCAGTAGCATCGGACAGGGGCCCCAGCATTTT
CASSIGQGPQHF
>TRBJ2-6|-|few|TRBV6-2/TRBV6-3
TGTGCCAGCAGCCCACAGGGTTCAGGGGCCAACGTCCTGACTTTC
CASSPQGSGANVLTF
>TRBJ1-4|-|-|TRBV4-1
TGCGCCAGCAGCCAAGAGGGGGCAGGGAGAGGTGAAAAACTGTTTTTT
CASSQEGAGRGEKLFF
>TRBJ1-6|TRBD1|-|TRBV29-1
TGCAGCGTTTCAACAGGGGGCAACAATTCACCCCTCCACTTT
CSVSTGGNNSPLHF
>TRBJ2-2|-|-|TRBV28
TGTGCCAGCAGTTTATGGGGCAGGGGTACCGGGGAGCTGTTTTTT
CASSLWGRGTGELFF
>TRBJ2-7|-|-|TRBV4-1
TGCGCCAGCAGCCCTCGGTCGACATTATCCTACGAGCAGTACTTC
CASSPRSTLSYEQYF
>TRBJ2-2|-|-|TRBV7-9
TGTGCCAGCAACCTACCGGGGGCCGGGGAGCTGTTTTTT
CASNLPGAGELFF
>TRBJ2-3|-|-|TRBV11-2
TGTGCCAGCAGCTTATCACTGGGACTCACAGATACGCAGTATTTT
CASSLSLGLTDTQYF
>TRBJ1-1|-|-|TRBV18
TGTGCCAGCTCACCGCAGGGGTTGGTGGACACTGAAGCTTTCTTT
CASSPQGLVDTEAFF
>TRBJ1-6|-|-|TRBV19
TGTGCCAGTAGTTTCCGGGAAGCTAATTCACCCCTCCACTTT
CASSFREANSPLHF
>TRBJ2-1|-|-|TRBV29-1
TGCAGTGGAGGACCGTCGGGTTTTCCGTTCTTC
CSGGPSGFPFF
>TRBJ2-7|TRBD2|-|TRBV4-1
TGCGCCAGCAGCCAGTCCAGCGGGATCCTCTCCTACGAGCAGTACTTC
CASSQSSGILSYEQYF
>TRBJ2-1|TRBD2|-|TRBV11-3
TGTGCCAGCAGCTTAGATGGGACTAGGACCACAAATGAGCAGTTCTTC
CASSLDGTRTTNEQFF
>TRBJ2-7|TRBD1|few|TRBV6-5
TGTGCCAGCACTCGACAGGGCTTCCCCTACGAGCAGTACTTC
CASTRQGFPYEQYF
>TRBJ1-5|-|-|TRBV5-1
TGCGCCAGCAGCTCTGACGGGGGGAGCAATCAGCCCCAGCATTTT
CASSSDGGSNQPQHF
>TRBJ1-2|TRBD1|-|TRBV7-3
TGTACCAGCAGCCCGGGACAGGGTTATGGCTACACCTTC
CTSSPGQGYGYTF
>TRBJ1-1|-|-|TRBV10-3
TGTGCCATCAGTGGGACAGCCCGTCTGGAAGCTTTCTTT
CAISGTARLEAFF
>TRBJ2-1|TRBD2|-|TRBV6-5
TGTGCCAGCAGTCTAACTAGCGGAGGCTTCAATGAGCAGTTCTTC
CASSLTSGGFNEQFF
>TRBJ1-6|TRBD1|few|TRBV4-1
TGCGCCAGCAGCCAAGGACAGGGCATTGGGTCACCCCTCCACTTT
CASSQGQGIGSPLHF
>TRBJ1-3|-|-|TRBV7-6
TGTGCCAGCAGCTTAGGACAGCTAAACACCATATATTTT
CASSLGQLNTIYF
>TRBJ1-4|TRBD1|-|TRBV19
TGTGCCAGTAGCTCGGGGGACAGGTATAATGAAAAACTGTTTTTT
CASSSGDRYNEKLFF
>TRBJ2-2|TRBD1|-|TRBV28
TGTGCCAGCAGTTCCGGGACAGGGACCGGGGAGCTGTTTTTT
CASSSGTGTGELFF
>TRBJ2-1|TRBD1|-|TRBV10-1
TGCGCCAGCAGTACGGGACAGTACAATGAGCAGTTCTTC
CASSTGQYNEQFF
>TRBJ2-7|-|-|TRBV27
TGTGCCAGCAGCCTAAAGCCCCCAGGTCAACTTTTCTACGAGCAGTACTTC
CASSLKPPGQLFYEQYF
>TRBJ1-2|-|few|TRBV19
TGTGCCAGTATGGACAGCTCTGGCCCTCACTATGGCTACACCTTC
CASMDSSGPHYGYTF
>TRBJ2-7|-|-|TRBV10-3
TGTGCCATCAGTCCGAGCTACGAGCAGTACTTC
CAISPSYEQYF
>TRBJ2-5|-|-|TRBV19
TGTGCCAGTAGTATAGGTAGTGAGACCCAGTACTTC
CASSIGSETQYF
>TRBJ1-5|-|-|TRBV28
TGTGCCAGCAGTTTCCCCCGTCTGCCCCAGCATTTT
CASSFPRLPQHF
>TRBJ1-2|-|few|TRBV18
TGTGCCAGCTCACCACCCCTAGGGGGGGCCTATGGCTACACCTTC
CASSPPLGGAYGYTF
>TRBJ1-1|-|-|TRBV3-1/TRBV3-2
TGTGCCAGCAGCCAAGTTGCGTCCAGGTCGAACACTGAAGCTTTCTTT
CASSQVASRSNTEAFF
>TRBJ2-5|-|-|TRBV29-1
TGCAGCGTTGAATTGAGTGTGTCAGGGGAGGGCGAGACCCAGTACTTC
CSVELSVSGEGETQYF
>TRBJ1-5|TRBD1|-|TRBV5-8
TGTGCCAGCAGCTTGGAAGTGGGACAGTTCAATCAGCCCCAGCATTTT
CASSLEVGQFNQPQHF
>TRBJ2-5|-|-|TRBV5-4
TGTGCCAGCAGCTCACTTGGAGGGTGGGTACAGGAAGAGACCCAGTACTTC
CASSSLGGWVQEETQYF
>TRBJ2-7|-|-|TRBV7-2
TGTGCCAGCAGCTACCTCCGGGCCTACGAGCAGTACTTC
CASSYLRAYEQYF
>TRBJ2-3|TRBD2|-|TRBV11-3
TGTGCCAGCAGCTTAGGGCAGCGGGAAAGCACAGATACGCAGTATTTT
CASSLGQRESTDTQYF
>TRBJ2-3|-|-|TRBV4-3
TGCGCCAGCAGCCAATTAGCGCCAAGCACAGATACGCAGTATTTT
CASSQLAPSTDTQYF
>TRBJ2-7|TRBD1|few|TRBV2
TGTGCCAGCAGGGGTGTGGACAGGGTTAGCGCCGAGCAGTACTTC
CASRGVDRVSAEQYF
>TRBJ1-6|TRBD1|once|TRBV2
TGTGCCAGCAGGGGGACAGGGAATTCACCCCTCCACTTT
CASRGTGNSPLHF
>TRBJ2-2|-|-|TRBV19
TGTGCCAGTAGTATAGCCTCGGGCGGGGAGCTGTTTTTT
CASSIASGGELFF
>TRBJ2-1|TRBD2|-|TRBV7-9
TGTGCCAGCAGCATACTAGCGTCATCCTACAATGAGCAGTTCTTC
CASSILASSYNEQFF
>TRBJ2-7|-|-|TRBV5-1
TGCGCCAGCAGCTTCGGACAGCTTTACGAGCAGTACTTC
CASSFGQLYEQYF